Below, 26 T cell receptor beta chains from the same sample are listed, as sequenced in a study of T-cell memory formation after mild COVID-19. Each CDR3 protein gets one entry after TCRdb re-called the 5' RACE reads with MiXCR. The profile shows fewer than 250,000 distinct CDR3 sequences, 10% of them singletons. The sample was PBMCs or a T cell subset sorted from them (not recorded which). The receptors come from a man aged 18 to 30 who had mild COVID-19 (a few samples of this study predate the infection). Cell type and time point are not known.

This clonotype was seen a handful of times. The chain has TRBV6-1 and TRBJ2-7; possible D gene TRBD1, 7 bases. V lost 8 bases to trimming and J lost 11 bases, with 22 bases between them. Germline V gives CDR1 MNHNS, CDR2 SASEGT. There are 13 residues in the CDR3. The chain's CDR3 is CASSGGPRDSKYF. CDR3 in DNA: TGTGCCAGCTCTGGGGGGCCACGGGACAGTAAGTACTTC.

This clonotype came up a few times. The V gene is TRBV28, the J gene TRBJ2-1; TRBD2 matches at 12 bases. V trimming: 7 bases; J trimming: 8 bases; junction bases outside the gene matches: 3. Germline V lookup: CDR1 MDHEN, CDR2 SYDVKM. CDR3 length: 13 residues. The CDR3 DNA is TGTGCCAGCACCGCTAGCGGGGGGGATGAGCAGTTCTTC. Amino acids: CASTASGGDEQFF.

This clonotype was observed a handful of times. The chain has TRBV6-2 or TRBV6-3 and TRBJ1-1; the D gene is possibly TRBD1 (6 bases). This CDR3 has 19 residues. Germline V gene sequence: CDR1 MNHEY, CDR2 SVGEGT. The germline V and J ends were trimmed by 0 bases and 0 bases, with 20 bases remaining between them. The CDR3 DNA follows: TGTGCCAGCAGTTACTCGTTTGACAGGAGAAGGCTGATGAACACTGAAGCTTTCTTT. Protein sequence: CASSYSFDRRRLMNTEAFF.

The rearrangement uses TRBV4-1 and TRBJ2-3; D unclear. Trimming pared 1 base from V and 7 bases from J, leaving 15 bases between. Germline assignment: CDR1 MGHRA and CDR2 YSYEKL. The CDR3 contains 15 residues. In DNA, the CDR3 is TGCGCCAGCAGCCAAGGGCTAGAATCCCTTTATACGCAGTATTTT. Translating gives CASSQGLESLYTQYF.

In its sample, this clonotype was seen a few times. The chain recombines TRBV28 with TRBJ2-7; no clear D gene. V was shortened by 8 bases and J by 5 bases, with 13 bases between the two germline ends. The CDR3 has 12 residues. The V gene's germline CDR1 is MDHEN and CDR2 SYDVKM. The DNA of the CDR3 is TGTGCCAGCGGGTCCCCAGCCCACGAGCAGTACGTC. It is translated as CASGSPAHEQYV.

There are a few counts of this clonotype. The rearrangement links TRBV20-1 to TRBJ1-4, with D uncertain. This CDR3 contains 13 residues. Germline CDR1 reads DFQATT; CDR2 reads SNEGSKA (reference sequence). V was cut by 6 bases and J by 8 bases, with 16 bases left in between. CDR3 in DNA: TGCAGTGCCAAGCCCAGAGCTGTAGAAAAACTGTTTTTT. It yields the protein CSAKPRAVEKLFF.

This clonotype was found many times. V is TRBV5-6 and J is TRBJ2-1; D is perhaps TRBD1 (6 bases). This CDR3 region has 15 residues. Looked up from germline, CDR1 is SGHDT and CDR2 is YYEEEE. Deletions cut 2 bases from V and 9 bases from J, with 18 bases between. The CDR3 is CASSFIDRISAEQFF. CDR3 in DNA: TGTGCCAGCAGCTTCATCGACAGGATCTCCGCTGAGCAGTTCTTC.

The V gene is TRBV4-1, the J gene TRBJ1-6; D not certain. CDR1 and CDR2 (germline): MGHRA, YSYEKL. The length of the CDR3 is 12 residues. Trimming stripped 3 bases from V and 7 bases from J, with 4 bases between. CDR3 sequence: CASSQRNSPLHF. The CDR3 nucleotides read TGCGCCAGCAGCCAGAGGAATTCACCCCTCCACTTT.

The chain links TRBV3-1 to TRBJ1-1, with 8 bases fitting TRBD1. Germline V gene sequence: CDR1 LGHDT, CDR2 YNNKEL (reference sequence). The V gene end was trimmed by 1 base and the J gene end by 9 bases; junction bases not matched to a gene: 10. This CDR3 comprises 15 residues. CDR3 bases: TGTGCCAGCAGCCAAGTACCCACAGGGGGGAGTAAAGCTTTCTTT. Translating it yields CASSQVPTGGSKAFF. Together with reference TRBV3-1 and TRBJ1-1, the CDR3 gives the full variable domain: DTAVSQTPKYLVTQMGNDKSIKCEQNLGHDTMYWYKQDSKKFLKIMFSYNNKELIINETVPNRFSPKSPDKAHLNLHINSLELGDSAVYFCASSQVPTGGSKAFFGQGTRLTVV.

This clonotype occurred a few times. This chain uses TRBV7-2 with TRBJ2-7; TRBD2 is a possible D gene (5 bases). Trimming cost V 1 base and J 2 bases, with 18 bases left between them. Germline CDR1 SGHTA, CDR2 FQGNSA. This CDR3 comprises 17 residues. CDR3 protein: CASSLVPGIISAYEQYF. The CDR3 DNA reads TGTGCCAGCAGCTTAGTCCCGGGGATTATAAGTGCCTACGAGCAGTACTTC.

In its sample, this clonotype was seen a few times. The chain is built from TRBV25-1 and TRBJ1-1; possibly TRBD1 for D (6 bases). Germline CDR1 reads MGHDK; CDR2 reads SYGVNS. V lost 2 bases and J lost 2, with 12 bases in between. The length of the CDR3 is 15 residues. Written as DNA, the CDR3 is TGTGCCAGCAGTGAACCTACGACAGGAAACACTGAAGCTTTCTTT. This sequence encodes CASSEPTTGNTEAFF.

Comments on this clonotype: Relative to the germline gene, one junction end is altered; a read error may explain this. This chain connects TRBV7-2 to TRBJ1-1; 9 bases align to TRBD1. The CDR3 is 15 amino acids. Germline loops: CDR1 SGHTA, CDR2 FQGNSA. CDR3 residues: CASTLQGAVWTEAFF. The CDR3 DNA follows: TGTGCCAGCACCTTACAGGGGGCGGTTTGGACTGAAGCTTTCTTT. The whole variable domain, remainder taken from reference TRBV7-2 and TRBJ1-1, is GAGVSQSPSNKVTEKGKDVELRCDPISGHTALYWYRQSLGQGLEFLIYFQGNSAPDKSGLPSDRFSAERTGGSVSTLTIQRTQQEDSAVYLCASTLQGAVWTEAFFGQGTRLTVV.

The chain has TRBV6-5 and TRBJ1-6, with 7 bases that match TRBD1. Germline CDR1 MNHEY, CDR2 SVGAGI. Trimming cost V 4 bases and J 0 bases; bases outside gene matches: 9. CDR3 length: 18 amino acids. The CDR3 loop is CASSSPGGESSYNSPLHF. As DNA, the CDR3 is TGTGCCAGCAGTTCTCCAGGGGGAGAAAGCTCCTATAATTCACCCCTCCACTTT.

This clonotype was seen more than once but under ten times. CDR3 residues: CSASSVNSGATEAFF. CDR3 sequence (DNA): TGCAGTGCTAGTTCAGTTAACAGCGGGGCCACTGAAGCTTTCTTT. This chain joins TRBV20-1 and TRBJ1-1, with TRBD1 as a possible D gene (5 bases). This CDR3 comprises 15 residues. Germline CDR1 is DFQATT and CDR2 is SNEGSKA (reference sequence). With 3 bases removed from V and 4 bases from J, the gap between germline ends came to 18 bases.

This chain links TRBV7-3 with TRBJ2-1, with a tentative D call TRBD1 (5 bases). The germline gives CDR1 SGHTA, CDR2 FQGTGA. CDR3 length: 15 amino acids. Trimming left V 6 bases short and J 7 bases short, with 19 bases between. This chain's CDR3 is CASSLQGPAGNEQFF. CDR3 bases: TGTGCCAGCAGTCTGCAGGGTCCGGCCGGGAATGAGCAGTTCTTC.

This clonotype was seen more than once but under ten times. The J gene is TRBJ1-4, the V gene TRBV7-9, with 7 nucleotides matching TRBD1. V lost 4 bases to trimming and J lost 7 bases; unmatched junction nucleotides: 6. The CDR3 extends over 14 amino acids. Per the germline V gene, CDR1 is SEHNR and CDR2 is FQNEAQ (reference sequence). The CDR3 region is CASSSTGRREKLFF. The CDR3 bases are TGTGCCAGCAGCTCGACAGGGCGGCGTGAAAAACTGTTTTTT.

This clonotype was found a few times. The genes are TRBV5-1 and TRBJ2-3; TRBD2 matches at 10 bases. CDR1 and CDR2 from the germline V gene are SGHRS and YFSETQ. The CDR3 totals 15 residues. Trimming took 4 bases from V and 3 from J; bases not matched to a gene: 5. The CDR3 loop reads CASSRSGGETDTQYF. The CDR3 DNA reads as TGCGCCAGCAGCCGAAGCGGGGGGGAGACAGATACGCAGTATTTT.

This clonotype turned up a few times. This chain connects TRBV7-9 to TRBJ1-5, with D possibly matching TRBD1 (5 bases). This CDR3 spans 15 amino acids. The V gene lost 5 bases and the J gene lost 2 bases, with 13 bases spanning the gap. Germline V CDR1 and CDR2: SEHNR, FQNEAQ (reference sequence). Here the CDR3 reads CASSHTGRGNQPQHF. DNA of the CDR3: TGTGCCAGCAGCCACACAGGTCGCGGCAATCAGCCCCAGCATTTT.

J is TRBJ2-5 and V is TRBV4-2, with D perhaps TRBD1 (5 bases). CDR1 and CDR2 (germline): LGHNA, YNFKEQ. The ends were cut back, 0 bases at V and 5 bases at J, with 22 bases in the middle. The CDR3 spans 18 residues. The CDR3 DNA reads as TGTGCCAGCAGCCAAGATTGGATAAGCACCTCGAAGGGGGAGACCCAGTACTTC. Amino acid sequence: CASSQDWISTSKGETQYF.

This clonotype was seen more than once but under ten times. The genes are TRBV11-2 and TRBJ2-5; D may correspond to TRBD1 or TRBD2 (5 bases each). Germline CDR1 and CDR2: SGHAT and FQNNGV. Trimming took off 5 bases at V and 3 bases at J, with 16 bases between the two ends. The CDR3 is made up of 15 amino acids. This CDR3 reads CASSRLREGKETQYF. The CDR3 DNA reads as TGTGCCAGCAGCCGACTGAGAGAGGGGAAAGAGACCCAGTACTTC.

This clonotype was observed a handful of times. V gene TRBV10-3 combines with J gene TRBJ2-7; maybe TRBD1 (5 bases). Germline loops: CDR1 ENHRY, CDR2 SYGVKD. The CDR3 extends over 13 amino acids. Trimming removed 6 bases at V and 3 bases at J, with 12 bases between. CDR3 sequence reads: CAISREGVYEQYV. CDR3 DNA: TGTGCCATCAGCAGGGAAGGTGTCTACGAGCAGTACGTC.

This clonotype was counted many times. The chain couples TRBV7-9 to TRBJ2-5; no clear D. The germline V and J ends were trimmed by 5 bases and 4 bases, with 8 bases remaining between them. This CDR3 spans 12 amino acids. Germline loops: CDR1 SEHNR, CDR2 FQNEAQ (reference sequence). DNA of the CDR3: TGTGCCAGCAGCGAGGTCGGAGAGACCCAGTACTTC. Its translation: CASSEVGETQYF.

This clonotype was picked up a small number of times. The genes are TRBV23-1 and TRBJ1-4, with 7 bases fitting TRBD1. TRBV23-1 is an ORF for which the function is uncertain. The CDR3 spans 13 residues. The V segment lost 3 bases and the J segment 8 bases; nucleotides outside the gene matches: 3. This CDR3 reads CASSQTGPEKLFF. DNA for the CDR3: TGCGCCAGCAGTCAGACAGGGCCGGAAAAACTGTTTTTT.

This clonotype showed up just a few times. The chain recombines TRBV12-3 or TRBV12-4 with TRBJ1-5; D remains ambiguous. The CDR3 runs to 14 residues. Trimming shortened V by 6 bases and J by 4 bases, and 13 bases separated the two germline ends. The CDR3: CASSTYGLNQPQHF. The CDR3 DNA is TGTGCCAGCAGCACCTATGGGCTTAATCAGCCCCAGCATTTT.

This clonotype was recorded at least ten times. The J gene is TRBJ2-2, the V gene TRBV5-6; no firm D call. Per the germline V gene, CDR1 is SGHDT and CDR2 is YYEEEE. Trimming stripped 1 base from V and 6 bases from J, with 7 bases between. This CDR3 comprises 13 residues. CDR3 DNA: TGTGCCAGCAGCTTGCGGCAGTCCGGGGAGCTGTTTTTT. Its protein is CASSLRQSGELFF.

This clonotype was seen ten or more times. This rearrangement joins TRBV1 to TRBJ2-3; the D call in the table, TRBD2, was not verified against the DNA. TRBV1 is recorded as a pseudogene. This CDR3 spans 17 amino acids. CDR3: CTSSVGTSGGQTDTQYF. The DNA for the CDR3 is TGCACCAGCAGCGTAGGGACTAGCGGGGGGCAGACAGATACGCAGTATTTT.